This paragraph covers one TCR beta chain sequence. Sequenced by immunoSEQ multiplex PCR; TCRdb stores in-frame clones only, minus some. Among about 49,000 clones listed, 90% were seen once. These data belong to a study of T cell changes during pregnancy in multiple sclerosis. V gave up 3 bases and J gave up 4 bases; unmatched junction bases: 4. This CDR3 has 14 amino acids. CDR1 is SGHTS and CDR2 is YDEGEE in the germline V gene. The sequences come from peripheral blood, collected after pregnancy. This TCR was sampled from a female donor in good health, enrolled as a control in a pregnancy study. This chain links TRBV5-8 with TRBJ2-5; TRBD1 aligns across 9 bases. The CDR3 DNA is TGTGCCAGCAGCTCCGGACAGGGGAGAGAGACCCAGTACTTC. It specifies CASSSGQGRETQYF.